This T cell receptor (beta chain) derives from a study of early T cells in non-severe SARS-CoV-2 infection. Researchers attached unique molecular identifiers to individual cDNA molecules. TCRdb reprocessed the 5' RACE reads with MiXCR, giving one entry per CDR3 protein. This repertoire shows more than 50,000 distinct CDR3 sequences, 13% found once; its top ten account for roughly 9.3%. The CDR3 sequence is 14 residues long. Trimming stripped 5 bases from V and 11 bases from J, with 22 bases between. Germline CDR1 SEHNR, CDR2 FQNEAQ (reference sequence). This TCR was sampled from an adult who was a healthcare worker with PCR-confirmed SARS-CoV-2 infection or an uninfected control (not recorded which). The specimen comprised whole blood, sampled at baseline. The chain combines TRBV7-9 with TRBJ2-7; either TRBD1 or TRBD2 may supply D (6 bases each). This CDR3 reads CASSPGANPAGKYF. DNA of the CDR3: TGTGCCAGCAGCCCGGGGGCCAACCCGGCGGGCAAGTACTTC.